A selection of T cell receptor beta chains follows, all from one sample in a study of blood T cell repertoires in COVID-19. Assay: immunoSEQ multiplex PCR; the TCRdb copy retains only in-frame clones and omits some. This table has about 400,000 clones, around 88% appearing once. The sequencing input was peripheral blood. The source of these receptors is a woman in her twenties or thirties with acute or convalescent COVID-19. The CDR3 runs from the conserved cysteine through the conserved F or W. Fields, in order: J gene, V gene, D gene, clone size, CDR3 DNA, CDR3 protein. D genes are given only for firm matches. Clone size, where shown, is once, few, many, or a class for clones that have expanded.

j_call: TRBJ1-2; v_call: TRBV19; d_call: NA; clone_size: NA; cdr3_nt: TGTGCCAGTTCCCCGACGGGCTATGGCTACACCTTC; cdr3_aa: CASSPTGYGYTF
j_call: TRBJ1-2; v_call: TRBV9; d_call: TRBD1; clone_size: NA; cdr3_nt: TGTGCCAGCAGCGTAGGGACAGGGTATGGCTACACCTTC; cdr3_aa: CASSVGTGYGYTF
j_call: TRBJ2-7; v_call: TRBV14; d_call: NA; clone_size: once; cdr3_nt: TGTGCCAGCAGCCAAGTGTACTACGAGCAGTACTTC; cdr3_aa: CASSQVYYEQYF
j_call: TRBJ1-6; v_call: TRBV2; d_call: TRBD1; clone_size: once; cdr3_nt: TGTGCCAGCAGAGGACAGGGGCAAAATTCACCCCTCCACTTT; cdr3_aa: CASRGQGQNSPLHF
j_call: TRBJ2-5; v_call: TRBV5-1; d_call: TRBD2; clone_size: NA; cdr3_nt: TGCGCCAGCAGCTTTTTGCAGCGGGACGAGACCCAGTACTTC; cdr3_aa: CASSFLQRDETQYF
j_call: TRBJ1-1; v_call: TRBV7-3; d_call: NA; clone_size: NA; cdr3_nt: TGTGCCAGCAGTTATTACAGGGACACTGAAGCTTTCTTT; cdr3_aa: CASSYYRDTEAFF
j_call: TRBJ2-1; v_call: TRBV18; d_call: TRBD2; clone_size: NA; cdr3_nt: TGTGCCAGCTCATCGAGCGGGGGGGCCAATGAGCAGTTCTTC; cdr3_aa: CASSSSGGANEQFF
j_call: TRBJ2-1; v_call: TRBV6-1; d_call: TRBD2; clone_size: NA; cdr3_nt: TGTGCCAGCAGTGAGACTAGCGGGGGGGGATCCTACAATGAGCAGTTCTTC; cdr3_aa: CASSETSGGGSYNEQFF
j_call: TRBJ1-5; v_call: TRBV3-1/TRBV3-2; d_call: TRBD1; clone_size: NA; cdr3_nt: TGTGCCAGCAGCCAAGGGACAGGGGGTCAGCCCCAGCATTTT; cdr3_aa: CASSQGTGGQPQHF
j_call: TRBJ2-1; v_call: TRBV7-3; d_call: TRBD2; clone_size: once; cdr3_nt: TGTGCCAGCAGCCACGCGGGGGGGATTAACAATGAGCAGTTCTTC; cdr3_aa: CASSHAGGINNEQFF
j_call: TRBJ2-3; v_call: TRBV19; d_call: NA; clone_size: NA; cdr3_nt: TGTGCCAGTGGTGCCCTGCTAGGCGGATTATCCCCAGGGCATACAGATACGCAGTATTTT; cdr3_aa: CASGALLGGLSPGHTDTQYF
j_call: TRBJ2-7; v_call: TRBV4-1; d_call: NA; clone_size: NA; cdr3_nt: TGCGCCAGCAGCCAAGATATGCAGGGGATGGGCGAGCAGTACTTC; cdr3_aa: CASSQDMQGMGEQYF
j_call: TRBJ2-2; v_call: TRBV2; d_call: NA; clone_size: NA; cdr3_nt: TGTGCCAGCAGTGTGAGAGGGCCAAACACCGGGGAGCTGTTTTTT; cdr3_aa: CASSVRGPNTGELFF
j_call: TRBJ1-2; v_call: TRBV24-1; d_call: NA; clone_size: NA; cdr3_nt: TGTGCCACCAGTGACCGGGGTGGCTACACCTTC; cdr3_aa: CATSDRGGYTF
j_call: TRBJ1-3; v_call: TRBV7-3; d_call: NA; clone_size: NA; cdr3_nt: TGTGCCAGCAGCAGTGTCGGGGGAAACACCATATATTTT; cdr3_aa: CASSSVGGNTIYF
j_call: TRBJ2-3; v_call: TRBV20-1; d_call: NA; clone_size: NA; cdr3_nt: TGCAGTACTCTCGTCGCAGATACGCAGTATTTT; cdr3_aa: CSTLVADTQYF
j_call: TRBJ1-1; v_call: TRBV2; d_call: NA; clone_size: many; cdr3_nt: TGTGCCAGCAGTGAAGTGGGGCAGGGGAGTGAAGCTTTCTTT; cdr3_aa: CASSEVGQGSEAFF
j_call: TRBJ2-2; v_call: TRBV27; d_call: NA; clone_size: few; cdr3_nt: TGTGCCAGCAGTTTATCAGCCAATCTCGGGGAGCTGTTTTTT; cdr3_aa: CASSLSANLGELFF
j_call: TRBJ2-1; v_call: TRBV10-3; d_call: TRBD2; clone_size: NA; cdr3_nt: TGTGCCATCAGTGACCCAGCGGGGGGATCCTACAATGAGCAGTTCTTC; cdr3_aa: CAISDPAGGSYNEQFF
j_call: TRBJ1-1; v_call: TRBV2; d_call: TRBD1; clone_size: NA; cdr3_nt: TGTGCCAGCAGTGGAGACAGGGGGCCCTCAGCGGCTTTCTTT; cdr3_aa: CASSGDRGPSAAFF
j_call: TRBJ2-3; v_call: TRBV6-6; d_call: NA; clone_size: NA; cdr3_nt: TGTGCCACCTCGACTATCTTAGGAGATACGCAGTATTTT; cdr3_aa: CATSTILGDTQYF
j_call: TRBJ1-2; v_call: TRBV6-5; d_call: NA; clone_size: NA; cdr3_nt: TGTGCCAGCAGTAAGCAGGGTAACTATGGCTACACCTTC; cdr3_aa: CASSKQGNYGYTF
j_call: TRBJ2-7; v_call: TRBV30; d_call: NA; clone_size: NA; cdr3_nt: TGTGCCTGGAGTGTAGCGGGCGGGGGCCGCTACGAGCAGTACTTC; cdr3_aa: CAWSVAGGGRYEQYF
j_call: TRBJ2-5; v_call: TRBV4-1; d_call: NA; clone_size: NA; cdr3_nt: TGCGCCAGCAGCTTCCGACAGGCACCTCAAGAGACCCAGTACTTC; cdr3_aa: CASSFRQAPQETQYF
j_call: TRBJ2-1; v_call: TRBV10-1; d_call: NA; clone_size: NA; cdr3_nt: TGCGCCAGCAGTGATGCGGAAACCTACAATGAGCAGTTCTTC; cdr3_aa: CASSDAETYNEQFF
j_call: TRBJ1-6; v_call: TRBV5-4; d_call: TRBD1; clone_size: NA; cdr3_nt: TGTGCCAGCAGTTTTACAGGGGGCGGCTATAATTCACCCCTCCACTTT; cdr3_aa: CASSFTGGGYNSPLHF
j_call: TRBJ1-2; v_call: TRBV7-6; d_call: TRBD1; clone_size: NA; cdr3_nt: TGTGCCAGCAGCCCACTCGACAGGGGTGGCTACACCTTC; cdr3_aa: CASSPLDRGGYTF
j_call: TRBJ2-5; v_call: TRBV5-6; d_call: TRBD2; clone_size: many; cdr3_nt: TGTGCCAGCAGTCTAAGACTAGCGGGGTGGGAGACCCAGTACTTC; cdr3_aa: CASSLRLAGWETQYF
j_call: TRBJ2-1; v_call: TRBV7-9; d_call: NA; clone_size: NA; cdr3_nt: TGTGCCAGCAGTTCTCTAGGGGAAAGATCCTACAATGAGCAGTTCTTC; cdr3_aa: CASSSLGERSYNEQFF
j_call: TRBJ1-6; v_call: TRBV7-6; d_call: TRBD1; clone_size: NA; cdr3_nt: TGTGCCAGCAGCGCCGGGACAGGGTTGGGTTCACCCCTCCACTTT; cdr3_aa: CASSAGTGLGSPLHF
j_call: TRBJ1-1; v_call: TRBV4-2; d_call: NA; clone_size: NA; cdr3_nt: TGTGCCAGCAGCCAACGAGTTAACACTGAAGCTTTCTTT; cdr3_aa: CASSQRVNTEAFF